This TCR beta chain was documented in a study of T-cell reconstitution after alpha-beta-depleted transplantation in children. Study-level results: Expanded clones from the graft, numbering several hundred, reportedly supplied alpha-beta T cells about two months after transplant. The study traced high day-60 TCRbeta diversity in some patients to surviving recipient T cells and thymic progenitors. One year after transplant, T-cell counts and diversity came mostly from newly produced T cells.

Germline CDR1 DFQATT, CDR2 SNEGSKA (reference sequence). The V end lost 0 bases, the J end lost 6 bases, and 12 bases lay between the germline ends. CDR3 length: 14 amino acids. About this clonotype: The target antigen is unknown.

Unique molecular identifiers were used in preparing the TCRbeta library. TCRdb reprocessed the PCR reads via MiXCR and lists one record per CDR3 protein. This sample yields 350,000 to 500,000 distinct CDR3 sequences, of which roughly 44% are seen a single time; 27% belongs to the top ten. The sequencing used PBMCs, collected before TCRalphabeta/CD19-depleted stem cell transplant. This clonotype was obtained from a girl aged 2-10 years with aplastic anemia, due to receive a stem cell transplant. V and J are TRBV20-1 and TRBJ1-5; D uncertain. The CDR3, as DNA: TGCAGTGCTAGAGATCGTGAGGGAACTCAGCCCCAGCATTTT. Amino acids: CSARDREGTQPQHF.